A selection of T cell receptor beta chains follows, all from one sample in a study of blood T cell repertoires in COVID-19. The data were produced by immunoSEQ multiplex PCR, yet TCRdb's version contains in-frame clones alone and is incomplete. The table shows about 220,000 clones, with around 84% occurring only once. Specimen: peripheral blood. These receptors were obtained from a man aged 25-40 years with active or convalescent COVID-19. CDR3s leave out the opening cysteine and the closing phenylalanine or tryptophan. A clone size is listed for some rows: how often the clone was seen (once, few, many), or a class if it is expanded.

J gene: TRBJ2-2
V gene: TRBV27
clone size: -
CDR3 protein: ANPAGVAGELF

J gene: TRBJ2-7
V gene: TRBV5-4
clone size: -
CDR3 protein: ASSPRVAGIYEQY

J gene: TRBJ1-4
V gene: TRBV7-2
clone size: few
CDR3 protein: ASSKDRATNEKLF

J gene: TRBJ1-5
V gene: TRBV28
clone size: once
CDR3 protein: ASANSNRGSDQPQH

J gene: TRBJ2-3
V gene: TRBV21-1
clone size: -
CDR3 protein: ASNGTPSTDTQY

J gene: TRBJ2-1
V gene: TRBV6-5
clone size: -
CDR3 protein: ASSYGSGRANEQF

J gene: TRBJ1-2
V gene: TRBV6-6
clone size: -
CDR3 protein: ASMVQGVYGYT

J gene: TRBJ1-5
V gene: TRBV9
clone size: -
CDR3 protein: ASSGQGGPQH

J gene: TRBJ2-7
V gene: TRBV3-1/TRBV3-2
clone size: -
CDR3 protein: ASSQAPQGRHEQY

J gene: TRBJ1-1
V gene: TRBV19
clone size: -
CDR3 protein: ARGGEAGAGNTEAF

J gene: TRBJ2-1
V gene: TRBV5-1
clone size: -
CDR3 protein: ASLGVAGSNEQF

J gene: TRBJ2-1
V gene: TRBV4-1
clone size: -
CDR3 protein: ASSQDLHRGINEQF

J gene: TRBJ1-2
V gene: TRBV13
clone size: once
CDR3 protein: ASSLLSGVQGYT

J gene: TRBJ2-5
V gene: TRBV5-4
clone size: -
CDR3 protein: ASSLAGRGANQETQY

J gene: TRBJ2-5
V gene: TRBV11-2
clone size: -
CDR3 protein: ASSSRTSGKGETQY

J gene: TRBJ2-7
V gene: TRBV19
clone size: -
CDR3 protein: ASSIVAGGNEQY

J gene: TRBJ1-6
V gene: TRBV4-1
clone size: few
CDR3 protein: PPRPLGGSYNSPLH

J gene: TRBJ1-3
V gene: TRBV12-3/TRBV12-4
clone size: -
CDR3 protein: ASTPSGNTIY

J gene: TRBJ1-6
V gene: TRBV7-2
clone size: -
CDR3 protein: ASSLGGQTNSPLH

J gene: TRBJ1-1
V gene: TRBV20-1
clone size: -
CDR3 protein: SASERNRARGTEAF

J gene: TRBJ2-3
V gene: TRBV3-1/TRBV3-2
clone size: -
CDR3 protein: ASSPSGQGTDTQY

J gene: TRBJ1-5
V gene: TRBV28
clone size: -
CDR3 protein: ASSLPPHRGYSNQPQH

J gene: TRBJ2-1
V gene: TRBV7-9
clone size: -
CDR3 protein: ASSFFARGSDEQF

J gene: TRBJ2-2
V gene: TRBV11-3
clone size: few
CDR3 protein: ASSWTANTGELF

J gene: TRBJ2-5
V gene: TRBV19
clone size: -
CDR3 protein: ASSKRAGRETQY

J gene: TRBJ2-7
V gene: TRBV7-2
clone size: -
CDR3 protein: ASSFRGRAYEQY

J gene: TRBJ1-1
V gene: TRBV7-9
clone size: -
CDR3 protein: ASSFRGDEAF

J gene: TRBJ2-3
V gene: TRBV4-3
clone size: -
CDR3 protein: ASSQGGVAADTQY

J gene: TRBJ2-7
V gene: TRBV2
clone size: few
CDR3 protein: ASRAGQGLPEQY

J gene: TRBJ2-1
V gene: TRBV24-1
clone size: -
CDR3 protein: ATSDFGSSGRAFEQF

J gene: TRBJ2-7
V gene: TRBV2
clone size: once
CDR3 protein: ASSFPGTEHYEQY

J gene: TRBJ1-5
V gene: TRBV6-5
clone size: -
CDR3 protein: ASTHGGPAPQH

J gene: TRBJ1-1
V gene: TRBV23-1
clone size: -
CDR3 protein: ASKGATEAF

J gene: TRBJ2-7
V gene: TRBV4-1
clone size: -
CDR3 protein: ASSQEPSGQKIYEQY

J gene: TRBJ2-2
V gene: TRBV5-1
clone size: -
CDR3 protein: ASSPRGAVTGELF

J gene: TRBJ1-1
V gene: TRBV25-1
clone size: -
CDR3 protein: ASSVGSGTEAF

J gene: TRBJ1-1
V gene: TRBV7-9
clone size: -
CDR3 protein: ASNGPGGTEAF

J gene: TRBJ1-2
V gene: TRBV6-1
clone size: -
CDR3 protein: ASSHQGVGEGGYT

J gene: TRBJ2-1
V gene: TRBV4-1
clone size: once
CDR3 protein: ASSQPTSAMQF

J gene: TRBJ2-3
V gene: TRBV5-1
clone size: -
CDR3 protein: ASSLDGQGPDTQY

J gene: TRBJ2-1
V gene: TRBV6-1
clone size: -
CDR3 protein: ASSESLRDNANEQF

J gene: TRBJ2-1
V gene: TRBV6-1
clone size: -
CDR3 protein: ASSEYWRDSYNEQF

J gene: TRBJ1-6
V gene: TRBV28
clone size: -
CDR3 protein: ASSPLDRLVSYNSPLH

J gene: TRBJ1-5
V gene: TRBV6-1
clone size: -
CDR3 protein: ASSETGGNQPQH

J gene: TRBJ1-6
V gene: TRBV4-1
clone size: once
CDR3 protein: ASSLSGTQNSPLH

J gene: TRBJ2-1
V gene: TRBV7-2
clone size: -
CDR3 protein: ASSPDGRSYNEQF

J gene: TRBJ2-2
V gene: TRBV4-3
clone size: -
CDR3 protein: ASSQDLPGGELF

J gene: TRBJ2-3
V gene: TRBV6-2/TRBV6-3
clone size: -
CDR3 protein: ASSYSVQATDTQY

J gene: TRBJ1-5
V gene: TRBV19
clone size: -
CDR3 protein: ASRPRGKSQPQH

J gene: TRBJ2-7
V gene: TRBV12-3/TRBV12-4
clone size: -
CDR3 protein: ASSPGSYEQY

J gene: TRBJ1-2
V gene: TRBV18
clone size: -
CDR3 protein: ASSITGSSNYGYT

J gene: TRBJ1-5
V gene: TRBV28
clone size: few
CDR3 protein: ASSFGDVGNQPQH

J gene: TRBJ1-6
V gene: TRBV18
clone size: -
CDR3 protein: ASSPGQANSPLH